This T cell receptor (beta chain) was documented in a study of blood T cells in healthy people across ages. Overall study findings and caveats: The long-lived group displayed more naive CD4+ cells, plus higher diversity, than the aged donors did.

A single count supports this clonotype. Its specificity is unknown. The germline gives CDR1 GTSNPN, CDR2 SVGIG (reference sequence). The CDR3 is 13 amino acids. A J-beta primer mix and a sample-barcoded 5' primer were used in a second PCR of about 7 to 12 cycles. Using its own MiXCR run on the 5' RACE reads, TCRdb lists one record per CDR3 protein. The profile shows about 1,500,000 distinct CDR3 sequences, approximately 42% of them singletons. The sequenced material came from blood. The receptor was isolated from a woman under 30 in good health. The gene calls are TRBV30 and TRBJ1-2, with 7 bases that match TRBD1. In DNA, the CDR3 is TGTGCTGCAACCCGGGACAGTGACTATGGCTACACCTTC. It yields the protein CAATRDSDYGYTF.